This T cell receptor beta chain derives from a study of T cells in Graves' hyperthyroidism and ophthalmopathy. Broader study findings: Stable hyperthyroidism and ophthalmopathy were separated using 13 V-J signatures. Clonotypes that were expanded in thyroid above 0.001 mostly appeared in blood too. Median prediction lead before ophthalmopathy onset was about 6.5 months with the model.

Germline V gives CDR1 SGHTA, CDR2 FQGNSA. CDR3 length: 13 residues. With 2 bases removed from V and 3 bases from J, the gap between germline ends came to 8 bases. This clonotype was detected many times. Its antigen is unidentified. Clinical symptoms, serum thyroxine, TRAb, thyroid ultrasound and orbital computed tomography established diagnosis. RNA transcripts yielded amplified TCR beta CDR3 regions. Using the HTBI primer set, a first-round RT-PCR was run on the TCR CDR3. One entry per CDR3 protein, called by TCRdb with MiXCR from the multiplex PCR reads. The profile shows about 500,000 distinct CDR3 sequences, approximately 49% of them singletons.

This receptor was obtained from an adult woman with Graves' disease, either hyperthyroidism or ophthalmopathy (not recorded which). Sequencing used peripheral blood or thyroid tissue (not recorded which). The chain employs TRBV7-2 and TRBJ2-7, with D possibly being TRBD1 (5 bases). The CDR3 DNA reads as TGTGCCAGCAGCTTAAGGGGTGGCTACGAGCAGTACTTC. Its translation: CASSLRGGYEQYF. The full variable domain, rest sourced from reference TRBV7-2 and TRBJ2-7, is GAGVSQSPSNKVTEKGKDVELRCDPISGHTALYWYRQSLGQGLEFLIYFQGNSAPDKSGLPSDRFSAERTGGSVSTLTIQRTQQEDSAVYLCASSLRGGYEQYFGPGTRLTVT.